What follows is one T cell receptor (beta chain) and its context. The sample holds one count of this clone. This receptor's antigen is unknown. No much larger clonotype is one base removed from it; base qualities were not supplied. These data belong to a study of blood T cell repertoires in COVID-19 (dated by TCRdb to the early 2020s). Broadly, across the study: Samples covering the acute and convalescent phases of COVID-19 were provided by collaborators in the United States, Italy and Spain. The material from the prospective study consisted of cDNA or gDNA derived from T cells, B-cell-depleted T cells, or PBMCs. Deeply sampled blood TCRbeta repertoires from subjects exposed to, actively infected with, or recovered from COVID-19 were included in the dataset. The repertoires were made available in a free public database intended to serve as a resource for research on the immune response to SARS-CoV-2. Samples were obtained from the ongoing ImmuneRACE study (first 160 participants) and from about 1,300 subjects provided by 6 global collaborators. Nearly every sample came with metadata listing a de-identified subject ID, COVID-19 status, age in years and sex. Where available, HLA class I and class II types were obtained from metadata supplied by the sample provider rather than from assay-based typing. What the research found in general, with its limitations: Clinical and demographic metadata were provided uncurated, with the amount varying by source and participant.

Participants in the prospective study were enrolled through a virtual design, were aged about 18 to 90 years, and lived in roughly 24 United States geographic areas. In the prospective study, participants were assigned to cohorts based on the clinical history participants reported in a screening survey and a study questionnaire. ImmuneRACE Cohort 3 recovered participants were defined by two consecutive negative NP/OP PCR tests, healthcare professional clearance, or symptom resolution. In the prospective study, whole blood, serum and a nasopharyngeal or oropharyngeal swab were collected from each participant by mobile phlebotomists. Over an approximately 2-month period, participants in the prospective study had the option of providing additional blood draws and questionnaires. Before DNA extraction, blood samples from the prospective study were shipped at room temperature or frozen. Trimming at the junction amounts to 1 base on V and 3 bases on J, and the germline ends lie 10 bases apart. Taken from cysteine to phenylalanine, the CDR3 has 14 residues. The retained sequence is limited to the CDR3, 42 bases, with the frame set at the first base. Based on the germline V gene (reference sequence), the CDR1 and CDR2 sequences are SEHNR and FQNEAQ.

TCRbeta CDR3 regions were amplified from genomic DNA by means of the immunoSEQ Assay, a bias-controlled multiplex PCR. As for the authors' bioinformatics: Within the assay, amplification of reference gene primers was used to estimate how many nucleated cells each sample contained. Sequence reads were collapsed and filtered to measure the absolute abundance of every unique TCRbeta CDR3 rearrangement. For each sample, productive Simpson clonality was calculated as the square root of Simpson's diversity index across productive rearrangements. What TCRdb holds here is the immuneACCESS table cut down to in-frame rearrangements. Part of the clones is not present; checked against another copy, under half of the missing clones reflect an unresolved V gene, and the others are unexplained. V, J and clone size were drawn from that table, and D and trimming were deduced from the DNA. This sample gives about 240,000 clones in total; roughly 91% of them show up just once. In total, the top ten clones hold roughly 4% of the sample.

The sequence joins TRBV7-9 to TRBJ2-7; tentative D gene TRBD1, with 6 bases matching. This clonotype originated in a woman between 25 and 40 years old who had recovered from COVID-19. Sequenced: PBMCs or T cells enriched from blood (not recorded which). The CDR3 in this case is CASSLVGTHYEQYF. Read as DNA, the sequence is TGTGCCAGCAGCTTAGTTGGGACACACTACGAGCAGTACTTC.